This T cell receptor (beta chain) was identified in a study of cytomegalovirus exposure and HLA in healthy donors. Study-wide results and caveats: When a later analysis was performed, an Asian-associated ancestry cluster reportedly had fewer N-insertions than the 666-donor mean. Sequencing depth roughly uniform across donors was assumed in presence/absence analyses. Approximately 160 TCR beta chains were listed as cytomegalovirus-associated.

The PCR was carried out with 60 Vbeta primers and 13 Jbeta primers. The assay was immunoSEQ multiplex PCR, and TCRdb's table has in-frame clones only and misses some. The sample records 200,000 to 250,000 clones, roughly 70% being singletons. Details on this clone: What it binds is unknown.

Healthy individuals who donated bone marrow served as the donors. The CDR3 totals 15 residues. Per the germline V gene, CDR1 is SGHAT and CDR2 is FQNNGV. The germline V and J ends were trimmed by 5 bases and 3 bases, with 14 bases remaining between them. This chain connects TRBV11-2 to TRBJ1-5; D unresolved. The receptor was derived from a middle-aged man in good health and CMV-seropositive. The sequencing sample was made of PBMCs. The CDR3: CASSLTGSFNQPQHF. CDR3 in DNA: TGTGCCAGCAGCCTGACGGGGAGTTTCAATCAGCCCCAGCATTTT.